This TCR delta chain came from a study of gammadelta T cells in human blood. Judged by abundance, this clone is medium-sized. The target antigen is unknown. With V trimmed by 1 base and J by 4 bases, 6 bases remained unmatched. The CDR3 is 15 residues long. Germline-derived CDR1 and CDR2 are GEAIGNYY and EKD. The study's findings and limits: Microbial exposure appeared to drive polyclonal γδ T cell expansion after birth.

TCRdb re-identified clones in the RT-PCR reads via CATT. The repertoire holds 1,500 to 2,000 delta-chain clones, with around 2.8% as singletons. Sequencing was carried out using Vgamma9Vdelta2 gamma-delta T cells from fetal blood. The sequence derives from a human fetus. The chain combines TRDV2 with TRDJ1; 9 bases align to TRDD3. CDR3 residues: CACDTELGDVDKLIF. In DNA, the CDR3 is TGTGCCTGTGACACTGAACTGGGGGACGTCGATAAACTCATCTTT.